This T cell receptor (beta chain) was captured in a study of CD8+CD57+ T cells in acquired aplastic anemia (dated by TCRdb to 2017 to 2018). The study in broad terms: On average, sorted CD4+ and CD8+ cells yielded approximately 3 ug of extracted DNA, with a range of 0.2 to 27.4 ug. CD8+CD57+ expansion was defined as a frequency above the mean frequency observed in healthy subjects.

The CDR3 measures 14 amino acids from cysteine to phenylalanine. Only CDR3 DNA remains: 42 bases, in frame from the first base. According to the germline V gene, CDR1 reads SNHLY and CDR2 reads FYNNEI. Trimmed from V: 7 bases; trimmed from J: 9 bases; junction bases lacking a gene match: 12. Genomic DNA served as template for TCR beta VDJ combination and CDR3 sequence profiling. TCR repertoire sequencing was run on an Illumina HiSeq 2000. In the authors' own workflow: Repertoire assessment relied on Simpson's diversity index, CDR3 size and DJ length profiles, and TRBV/TRBJ rearrangement plots. Whichever DNA sequence was most abundant in the deep sequencing data was defined as the immunodominant clone. CDR3 amino acid sequences were screened for sharing across subjects and were compared with published repertoires and the VDJdb database. The raw public data were reprocessed by TCRdb itself: fastp quality trimming at Q25, MiXCR clonotype calling, in-frame beta chains only. Rows are combined by CDR3 protein, so each entry shows the most common genes and DNA. The V and J calls shown here were made by TCRdb, not taken from the authors' results. For this sample there are 150,000 to 200,000 distinct CDR3 sequences; approximately 48% appear just once. Around 2% of the sample rests with the top ten.

What the work shows at the level of the full study, not this receptor alone: Between patients and healthy controls, no significant difference in CD8+ Simpson's diversity was found (P=0.060). About 30 CD8+ CDR3 sequences were found to be shared between patients and controls, but these sequences appeared to be highly expressed in patients and within the immunodominant clones of the patients.

The patients picked for sequencing were ones in whom flow cytometry had shown an expansion of CD8+CD57+ cells. Every patient had a diagnosis of severe acquired aplastic anemia based on International Study of Aplastic Anemia and Agranulocytosis and Camitta criteria. At the time blood was sampled, none of the patients had received any therapy. The study deep-sequenced TCR repertoires of sorted CD4+ and CD8+ blood T cells from severe aplastic anemia patients and healthy subjects. Patients were enrolled in the USA under clinicaltrials.gov protocols 00001620, 01623167, 00001397, 00071045, 00081523 and 00961064. Ficoll-Paque density gradient centrifugation was used to isolate peripheral blood mononuclear cells. CD4+ and CD8+ T cells were sorted by FACS or magnetic beads before DNA extraction. This clonotype was found many times. What antigen it recognizes has not been identified. Per-nucleotide qualities are absent, and no much larger clonotype sits a single base away.

Recombination linked TRBV2 to TRBJ2-1, and 7 bases in between align with TRBD2. What was sequenced was sorted CD4+, CD8+, or CD8+CD57+ T cells (not recorded which) from PBMCs. The sequence came from a human donor with aplastic anemia. The DNA sequence follows: TGTGCCAGCACAAAGGTTAAGGCTAGCGGTGAGCAGTTCTTC. It specifies CASTKVKASGEQFF.